This TCR beta chain was captured in a study of blood T cell repertoires in COVID-19. Whole-study context: PBMCs, B-cell-depleted T cells, or T cells were the source of the cDNA or gDNA that made up the material.

The germline CDR1 and CDR2 sequences are MNHEY and SVGEGT. The CDR3 loop spans 14 amino acids. The table came from immunoSEQ multiplex PCR; TCRdb's copy has only in-frame clones and leaves some out. The sample contains 14,000 or so clones, roughly 83% of which appear only once. Concerning this clone itself: Compared with germline, one end of the junction differs, possibly owing to a read error.

The chain has TRBV6-2 or TRBV6-3 and TRBJ2-5; possible D gene TRBD2, 5 bases. Sequencing was performed on peripheral blood. This TCR derives from a middle-aged man with active or convalescent COVID-19. CDR3 in amino acids: CASSSFGVQETPYF. DNA for the CDR3: TGTGCCAGCAGTTCCTTCGGGGTCCAAGAGACCCCGTACTTC.